These 22 T cell receptor beta chains were all obtained from the same sample, sequenced in a study of identical twins. TCRdb reprocessed the 5' RACE reads with MiXCR, giving one entry per CDR3 protein. The repertoire holds 450,000 or so distinct CDR3 sequences, about 18% seen once, with 9% to 15% in the top ten. Source material: naive T cells sorted from blood. The receptors derive from a man aged 45-60 years in good health.

This clonotype was counted only a few times. This rearrangement joins TRBV7-2 to TRBJ2-3; possibly TRBD2 for D (6 bases). This CDR3 region has 16 residues. CDR1 SGHTA and CDR2 FQGNSA come from the germline V gene. Trimming pared 1 base from V and 9 bases from J, leaving 20 bases between. The CDR3 here is CASSLEYSGLTGTQYF. CDR3 DNA sequence: TGTGCCAGCAGCTTAGAGTATAGCGGACTTACTGGGACGCAGTATTTT.

At least ten counts were recorded for this clonotype. V and J are TRBV29-1 and TRBJ2-1, with 8 bases matching TRBD1. This CDR3 comprises 15 residues. Germline CDR1 SQVTM, CDR2 ANQGSEA. Trimming took 6 bases from V and 0 from J; bases not matched to a gene: 7. CDR3 residues: CSVFQGASSYNEQFF. As DNA, the CDR3 is TGCAGCGTCTTTCAGGGGGCAAGCTCCTACAATGAGCAGTTCTTC.

The chain uses TRBV11-2 and TRBJ2-2; no definite D call. This CDR3 is built from 14 residues. The V end lost 3 bases, the J end lost 4 bases, and 9 bases lay between the germline ends. Germline V gene sequence: CDR1 SGHAT, CDR2 FQNNGV. CDR3 DNA: TGTGCCAGCAGCTTCTTGGAACGCACCGGGGAGCTGTTTTTT. Translated: CASSFLERTGELFF.

This clonotype was counted between two and nine times. The chain carries TRBV20-1 and TRBJ2-7, with TRBD1 matching over 8 bases. The trim removed 3 bases at V and 6 bases at J, leaving 10 bases unmatched. Per germline, CDR1 DFQATT and CDR2 SNEGSKA (reference sequence). The CDR3 loop spans 14 amino acids. CDR3 protein: CSASETGGPFEQYF. The CDR3 bases are TGCAGTGCTAGTGAAACAGGGGGACCATTCGAGCAGTACTTC.

This clonotype appeared many times. The chain combines TRBV29-1 with TRBJ2-7; D is possibly TRBD2 (5 bases). Germline V lookup: CDR1 SQVTM, CDR2 ANQGSEA. Trimming left V 6 bases short and J 5 bases short, with 14 bases between. The length of the CDR3 is 12 residues. CDR3 coding DNA: TGCAGCGTCGGTGAGTGGGGAGACGAGCAGTACTTC. It specifies CSVGEWGDEQYF.

The table lists this clonotype with many counts. This chain connects TRBV29-1 to TRBJ2-1; D not resolved. The ends were cut back, 8 bases at V and 7 bases at J, with 18 bases in the middle. The CDR3 extends over 13 amino acids. Germline V lookup: CDR1 SQVTM, CDR2 ANQGSEA. CDR3 sequence: CSSTERLANEQFF. CDR3 in DNA: TGCAGCTCCACGGAACGGTTAGCTAATGAGCAGTTCTTC.

The CDR3 is CSVLWGGKNLAKNIQYF. CDR3 coding DNA: TGCAGTGTCCTTTGGGGGGGGAAGAACCTAGCCAAAAACATTCAGTACTTC. The V call is TRBV20-1, the J call TRBJ2-4; 7 bases line up with TRBD2. Trimming removed 7 bases from V and 0 bases from J; junction bases left unmatched: 15. In germline, CDR1 is DFQATT, CDR2 SNEGSKA (reference sequence). This CDR3 region has 17 residues.

V is TRBV29-1 and J is TRBJ2-3; 8 bases align to TRBD2. CDR1 is SQVTM, CDR2 ANQGSEA, per germline. This CDR3 is built from 18 residues. V lost 4 bases and J lost 0; bases outside the gene matches: 15. The DNA of the CDR3 is TGCAGCGTTGCGAGTAGCGGGGCCCCTACTATTAGCACAGATACGCAGTATTTT. Residues: CSVASSGAPTISTDTQYF.

Many counts were recorded for this clonotype. The rearrangement joins TRBV6-2 or TRBV6-3 to TRBJ1-1; D is uncertain. The CDR3 length is 14 residues. CDR1 MNHEY and CDR2 SVGEGT come from the germline V gene. Trimming took off 5 bases at V and 0 bases at J, with 10 bases between the two ends. CDR3 nucleotide sequence: TGTGCCAGCAGTAAAACAGAGATGAACACTGAAGCTTTCTTT. Encoded protein: CASSKTEMNTEAFF.

The gene calls are TRBV20-1 and TRBJ2-1; TRBD2 aligns across 8 bases. With 1 base clipped from V and 1 base from J, the junction kept 15 bases outside the gene matches. The CDR3 spans 19 residues. The V gene's germline CDR1 is DFQATT and CDR2 SNEGSKA (reference sequence). The CDR3 loop is CSARALFGREAVSYNEQFF. The CDR3 DNA reads as TGCAGTGCTAGAGCGCTTTTTGGGCGGGAGGCTGTATCCTACAATGAGCAGTTCTTC.

The chain combines TRBV12-3 or TRBV12-4 with TRBJ1-4, with unresolved D. Trimming stripped 3 bases from V and 8 bases from J, with 13 bases between. CDR3 length: 14 residues. CDR3 loop: CASSFSRFGEKLFF. CDR3 DNA sequence: TGTGCCAGCAGTTTTAGCCGGTTTGGAGAAAAACTGTTTTTT.

The chain couples TRBV7-9 to TRBJ2-1; possible D gene TRBD1, 6 bases. Trimming shortened V by 8 bases and J by 5 bases, and 13 bases separated the two germline ends. This CDR3 has 13 residues. Germline V gene sequence: CDR1 SEHNR, CDR2 FQNEAQ (reference sequence). CDR3 loop: CASAGDGDNEQFF. The DNA for the CDR3 is TGTGCCAGCGCAGGGGACGGAGACAATGAGCAGTTCTTC.

This sequence joins TRBV4-3 and TRBJ2-3, with TRBD1 matching over 12 bases. CDR3 length equals 17 residues. Germline trimming cut 1 base from V and 5 bases from J; bases unmatched to any gene: 7. Germline V CDR1 and CDR2: LGHNA, YSLEER. This chain's CDR3 is CASSQAGTGGPVDTQYF. CDR3 sequence (DNA): TGCGCCAGCAGCCAAGCAGGGACAGGGGGCCCTGTAGATACGCAGTATTTT.

The chain has TRBV10-3 and TRBJ2-7; unclear D gene. From germline, CDR1 is ENHRY and CDR2 SYGVKD. The CDR3 is made up of 12 amino acids. Trimming removed 10 bases at V and 1 base at J, with 11 bases between. CDR3 in amino acids: CATFDGSYEQYF. The CDR3 DNA reads TGTGCCACCTTCGACGGATCCTACGAGCAGTACTTC.

J is TRBJ2-1 and V is TRBV7-6; D tentatively reads TRBD1 or TRBD2 (5 bases each). Germline V gives CDR1 SGHVS, CDR2 FNYEAQ. Trimming shortened V by 5 bases and J by 6 bases, and 14 bases separated the two germline ends. The length of the CDR3 is 14 residues. The DNA of the CDR3 is TGTGCCAGCAGCCCTAATCGGGACCTCAATGAGCAGTTCTTC. Its protein is CASSPNRDLNEQFF.

The CDR3 spells CSVTGLAGVDEQFF. CDR3 bases: TGCAGCGTAACAGGACTAGCGGGGGTGGATGAGCAGTTCTTC. The V call is TRBV29-1, the J call TRBJ2-1, with 13 nucleotides matching TRBD2. Germline CDR1 SQVTM, CDR2 ANQGSEA. This CDR3 has 14 residues. V lost 6 bases, J lost 8 bases, and 7 bases stayed unmatched.

This clonotype was found many times. The chain combines TRBV28 with TRBJ2-3; 7 bases are a match to TRBD1. CDR1 is MDHEN, CDR2 SYDVKM, per germline. CDR3 size: 13 residues. J gave up 4 bases and V 6 bases, and 4 bases lay outside the gene matches. The chain's CDR3 is CASRGRGPDTQYF. DNA for the CDR3: TGTGCCAGCAGGGGAAGGGGGCCAGATACGCAGTATTTT.

The rearrangement joins TRBV7-2 to TRBJ2-7; the D is unclear. V was cut by 1 base and J by 0 bases, with 7 bases left in between. This CDR3 region has 14 residues. Germline V lookup: CDR1 SGHTA, CDR2 FQGNSA. CDR3 in amino acids: CASSLDSFSYEQYF. In DNA form, the CDR3 reads TGTGCCAGCAGCTTAGACAGTTTCTCCTACGAGCAGTACTTC.

This clonotype was detected ten times or more. V is TRBV5-1 and J is TRBJ2-3; D remains unclear. The germline CDR1 and CDR2 sequences are SGHRS and YFSETQ. The V end lost 0 bases, the J end lost 6 bases, and 14 bases lay between the germline ends. CDR3 length equals 15 residues. CDR3 protein: CASSLGSSLTDTQYF. CDR3 nucleotide sequence: TGCGCCAGCAGCTTGGGGTCCTCTCTCACGGATACGCAGTATTTT.

The chain combines TRBV6-2 or TRBV6-3 with TRBJ2-7; D might be TRBD1 or TRBD2, each matching 5 bases. Germline CDR1 and CDR2: MNHEY and SVGEGT. V lost 7 bases, J lost 4 bases, and 20 bases lay in between. There are 15 residues in the CDR3. DNA for the CDR3: TGTGCCAGCACCCCTAACCCGGGACCGAAATACGAGCAGTACTTC. Its protein is CASTPNPGPKYEQYF.

This clonotype was recorded many times. This sequence joins TRBV6-1 and TRBJ2-7; the match to TRBD2 covers 9 bases. The CDR3 runs 13 residues. The V gene end was trimmed by 6 bases and the J gene end by 4 bases; junction bases not matched to a gene: 4. Germline-derived CDR1 and CDR2 are MNHNS and SASEGT. The CDR3 DNA sequence: TGTGCCAGCAGCCGGACTAGCGATTACGAGCAGTACTTC. This sequence encodes CASSRTSDYEQYF.

This clonotype came up many times. The chain employs TRBV12-3 or TRBV12-4 and TRBJ2-5; TRBD1 aligns across 8 bases. This CDR3 has 15 residues. With V trimmed by 4 bases and J by 4 bases, 8 bases remained unmatched. This chain's CDR3 is CASSSLDRDGETQYF. CDR3 nucleotides: TGTGCCAGCAGTTCGTTGGACAGGGACGGAGAGACCCAGTACTTC.